One and the same sample provided the 8 T cell receptor beta chains below, sequenced in a study of T cells in localized non-small cell lung cancer. Profiled with immunoSEQ multiplex PCR; TCRdb holds only in-frame clones, not every one. This repertoire shows roughly 2,000 clones, 25% to 30% found once; its top ten account for around 21%. The sample consisted of normal lung tissue next to the tumor, taken before any cancer treatment. Receptors originate from an older male donor with stage II lung adenocarcinoma.

The V gene is TRBV28, the J gene TRBJ2-6; 8 nucleotides line up with TRBD2. CDR3 size: 18 residues. CDR1 MDHEN and CDR2 SYDVKM come from the germline V gene. V lost 6 bases to trimming and J lost 0 bases; unmatched junction nucleotides: 10. CDR3 nucleotides: TGTGCCAGCAGACCCGGGGGGGAGGGCCTCTCTGGGGCCAACGTCCTGACTTTC. Its translation: CASRPGGEGLSGANVLTF.

This clone has just a few counts. The germline gene is not matched at one end of the junction; a read error may be the cause. The chain is built from TRBV6-8 and TRBJ1-1; no firm D call. Looked up from germline, CDR1 is MNHGY and CDR2 is SAAAGT. The CDR3 extends over 13 amino acids. The DNA of the CDR3 is TGTGCCATCAGTGGCGACATGAACACTGAAGCTTTCTTT. This codes for CAISGDMNTEAFF.

The chain is built from TRBV19 and TRBJ2-7; D gene unclear. V lost 11 bases to trimming and J lost 8 bases, with 22 bases between them. This CDR3 is 13 amino acids long. The germline V gene has CDR1 LNHDA and CDR2 SQIVND (reference sequence). The CDR3 spells CASTESGSIKQYF. CDR3 coding DNA: TGTGCCTCAACGGAGAGTGGGTCCATCAAGCAGTACTTC.

This clone was picked up a small number of times. This chain connects TRBV11-3 to TRBJ1-4; D ambiguous. CDR1 SGHNT and CDR2 YENEEA come from the germline V gene. The CDR3 is 14 amino acids. V gave up 3 bases and J gave up 8 bases, with 13 bases separating them. The DNA for the CDR3 is TGTGCCAGCAGCTTCAGGACCGATGGGGAAAAACTGTTTTTT. The encoded protein is CASSFRTDGEKLFF. Full variable domain (rest looked up from reference TRBV11-3 and TRBJ1-4): EAGVVQSPRYKIIEKKQPVAFWCNPISGHNTLYWYLQNLGQGPELLIRYENEEAVDDSQLPKDRFSAERLKGVDSTLKIQPAELGDSAVYLCASSFRTDGEKLFFGSGTQLSVL.

The rearrangement links TRBV23-1 to TRBJ2-7; 10 nucleotides align to TRBD1. TRBV23-1 is treated as an ORF (open reading frame) with a function not yet certain. Losses at the gene ends were 2 bases for V and 3 bases for J; bases not matched to a gene: 16. This CDR3 contains 19 residues. The CDR3 loop is CASSQLTQGTGAKIYEQYF. The CDR3 bases are TGCGCCAGCAGTCAACTAACCCAGGGGACAGGGGCGAAAATCTACGAGCAGTACTTC.

This chain links TRBV9 with TRBJ1-3; no clear D gene. Germline V gives CDR1 SGDLS, CDR2 YYNGEE. Trimming removed 6 bases at V and 4 bases at J, with 14 bases between. This CDR3 is 14 amino acids long. The CDR3 loop reads CASTRSAGGNTIYF. CDR3 sequence (DNA): TGTGCCAGCACCAGATCCGCGGGCGGAAACACCATATATTTT. Full variable domain (missing parts from reference TRBV9 and TRBJ1-3): DSGVTQTPKHLITATGQRVTLRCSPRSGDLSVYWYQQSLDQGLQFLIQYYNGEERAKGNILERFSAQQFPDLHSELNLSSLELGDSALYFCASTRSAGGNTIYFGEGSWLTVV.

This clone was picked up a small number of times. CDR3 amino acids: CASTTADTEAFF. The CDR3 region has the DNA TGTGCCAGCACTACAGCGGACACTGAAGCTTTCTTT. The chain recombines TRBV9 with TRBJ1-1; no clear D. From germline, CDR1 is SGDLS and CDR2 YYNGEE. The CDR3 sequence is 12 residues long. Trimming cost V 6 bases and J 3 bases, with 9 bases left between them. Full variable domain (remainder filled in from reference TRBV9 and TRBJ1-1): DSGVTQTPKHLITATGQRVTLRCSPRSGDLSVYWYQQSLDQGLQFLIQYYNGEERAKGNILERFSAQQFPDLHSELNLSSLELGDSALYFCASTTADTEAFFGQGTRLTVV.

This clone was counted a few times. The chain recombines TRBV6-8 with TRBJ2-7, with TRBD1 as a possible D gene (6 bases). CDR1 and CDR2 (germline): MNHGY, SAAAGT. The V end lost 0 bases, the J end lost 3 bases, and 9 bases lay between the germline ends. The CDR3 consists of 14 residues. The DNA for the CDR3 is TGTGCCAGCAGTTACTCACAAGGGGGCTACGAGCAGTACTTC. It codes for CASSYSQGGYEQYF.